Listed below are T cell receptor beta chains from one sample, sequenced in a study of beta chain features in type 1 diabetes. Repertoires were generated with immunoSEQ multiplex PCR, while TCRdb's copy carries only in-frame clones and drops some. Of around 340,000 clones listed, less than 9.5% are singletons. Sequenced input: central memory CD4+ T cells from blood. These receptors were obtained from a woman aged 18-35 years in good health. CDR3s include the opening cysteine and the closing phenylalanine or tryptophan. D genes are given only for firm matches. Clone sizes are given selectively: once, few, many, or a class where the clone is expanded.

clone_size: few; j_call: TRBJ1-5; d_call: TRBD1; v_call: TRBV18; cdr3_nt: TGTGCCAGCTCACCCCGGACAGGGGAAAGCGGCAATCAGCCCCAGCATTTT; cdr3_aa: CASSPRTGESGNQPQHF
clone_size: few; j_call: TRBJ2-6; d_call: -; v_call: TRBV19; cdr3_nt: TGTGCCAGTCGGTCAGGGGAGGCTGGGGCCAACGTCCTGACTTTC; cdr3_aa: CASRSGEAGANVLTF
clone_size: -; j_call: TRBJ2-1; d_call: TRBD2; v_call: TRBV25-1; cdr3_nt: TGTGCCAGCAGTGAGTCCGGGACTAGCAGTGAGCAGTTCTTC; cdr3_aa: CASSESGTSSEQFF
clone_size: -; j_call: TRBJ2-6; d_call: -; v_call: TRBV10-2; cdr3_nt: TGCGCCAGCTCAGGGTCCTCTGGGGCCAACGTCCTGACTTTC; cdr3_aa: CASSGSSGANVLTF
clone_size: few; j_call: TRBJ2-5; d_call: -; v_call: TRBV9; cdr3_nt: TGTGCCAGCAGCGTAGGCACGGCAGGTCGGGCCTTTGAGACCCAGTACTTC; cdr3_aa: CASSVGTAGRAFETQYF
clone_size: many; j_call: TRBJ1-2; d_call: -; v_call: TRBV13; cdr3_nt: TGTGCCAGCAGCCTACAACAGGGTAACTATGGCTACACCTTC; cdr3_aa: CASSLQQGNYGYTF
clone_size: -; j_call: TRBJ2-1; d_call: -; v_call: TRBV11-2; cdr3_nt: TGTGCCAGCAGCTTAAGACGGGACTTTATCTCGGGGCAGTTCTTC; cdr3_aa: CASSLRRDFISGQFF
clone_size: few; j_call: TRBJ1-1; d_call: TRBD1; v_call: TRBV29-1; cdr3_nt: TGCAGCGTTGTGTCAGGGGGCAGGGGTTCGGCTTTCTTT; cdr3_aa: CSVVSGGRGSAFF
clone_size: -; j_call: TRBJ2-3; d_call: TRBD1; v_call: TRBV10-3; cdr3_nt: TGTGCCATCAGATCGGAGGGCAGGGGGCCCCCCGGTACGCAGTATTTT; cdr3_aa: CAIRSEGRGPPGTQYF
clone_size: -; j_call: TRBJ1-1; d_call: TRBD1; v_call: TRBV5-6; cdr3_nt: TGTGCCAGCAGCTCGGACAGGGTTATTGAAGCTTTCTTT; cdr3_aa: CASSSDRVIEAFF
clone_size: -; j_call: TRBJ1-2; d_call: -; v_call: TRBV7-9; cdr3_nt: TGTGCCAGCAGCTTCGTAGGACAGTTTGGATATGGCTACACCTTC; cdr3_aa: CASSFVGQFGYGYTF
clone_size: many; j_call: TRBJ1-1; d_call: TRBD1; v_call: TRBV29-1; cdr3_nt: TGCAGCGTTAAGGGCGGCCACAGGGGCGGCACTGAAGCTTTCTTT; cdr3_aa: CSVKGGHRGGTEAFF
clone_size: many; j_call: TRBJ2-7; d_call: -; v_call: TRBV2; cdr3_nt: TGTGCCAGTTATCTGACAGACACCTACGAGCAGTACTTC; cdr3_aa: CASYLTDTYEQYF
clone_size: few; j_call: TRBJ2-1; d_call: TRBD2; v_call: TRBV7-3; cdr3_nt: TGTGCCAGCAGCCGGATTAGCGGGAGCTCCTACAATGAGCAGTTCTTC; cdr3_aa: CASSRISGSSYNEQFF
clone_size: many; j_call: TRBJ1-4; d_call: -; v_call: TRBV2; cdr3_nt: TGTGCCAGCAGTGAGCGACAGATTAATGAAAAACTGTTTTTT; cdr3_aa: CASSERQINEKLFF
clone_size: -; j_call: TRBJ2-7; d_call: TRBD1; v_call: TRBV6-1; cdr3_nt: TGTGCCAGCGCGGGACAGGGATACGAGCAGTACTTC; cdr3_aa: CASAGQGYEQYF
clone_size: many; j_call: TRBJ2-6; d_call: -; v_call: TRBV10-3; cdr3_nt: TGTGCCATCAGTGAAGGCGGCAACTCTGGGGCCAACGTCCTGACTTTC; cdr3_aa: CAISEGGNSGANVLTF
clone_size: -; j_call: TRBJ2-7; d_call: -; v_call: TRBV27; cdr3_nt: TGTGCCAGCAGTTTATCTGAGCACCCGAGCGAGCAGTACTTC; cdr3_aa: CASSLSEHPSEQYF
clone_size: few; j_call: TRBJ2-1; d_call: -; v_call: TRBV7-9; cdr3_nt: TGTGCCAGCAGCTTACAGAGAAGACCCCACAATGAGCAGTTCTTC; cdr3_aa: CASSLQRRPHNEQFF
clone_size: few; j_call: TRBJ1-6; d_call: TRBD1; v_call: TRBV14; cdr3_nt: TGTGCCAGCAGCCCCGGGACAGGGGGCTATAATTCACCCCTCCACTTT; cdr3_aa: CASSPGTGGYNSPLHF
clone_size: few; j_call: TRBJ2-1; d_call: -; v_call: TRBV29-1; cdr3_nt: TGCAGCGTTGGACCCAGCCACAATGAGCAGTTCTTC; cdr3_aa: CSVGPSHNEQFF
clone_size: -; j_call: TRBJ1-2; d_call: -; v_call: TRBV28; cdr3_nt: TGTGCCAGCATTTCAGGACTTCGCTATGGCTACACCTTC; cdr3_aa: CASISGLRYGYTF